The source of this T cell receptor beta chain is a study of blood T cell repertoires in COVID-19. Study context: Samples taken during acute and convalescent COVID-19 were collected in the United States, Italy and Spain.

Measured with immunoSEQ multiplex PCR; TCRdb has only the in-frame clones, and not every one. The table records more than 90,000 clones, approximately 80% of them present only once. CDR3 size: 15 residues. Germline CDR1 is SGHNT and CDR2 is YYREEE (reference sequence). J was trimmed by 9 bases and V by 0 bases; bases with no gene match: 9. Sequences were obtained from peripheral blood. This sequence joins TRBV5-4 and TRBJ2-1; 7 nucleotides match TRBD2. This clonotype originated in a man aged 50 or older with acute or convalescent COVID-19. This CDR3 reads CASSLALGGGSEQFF. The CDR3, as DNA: TGTGCCAGCAGCTTGGCCTTGGGGGGGGGAAGTGAGCAGTTCTTC.